The clone carrying this T cell receptor beta chain was detected once. The antigen is not known. The data were produced by immunoSEQ multiplex PCR, yet TCRdb's version contains in-frame clones alone and is incomplete. The repertoire holds approximately 120,000 clones, with around 87% as singletons. The data belong to a study of T cell responses to AZD1222 COVID-19 vaccine. Overall study: Samples with a second dose at about 4 or about 12 weeks were pooled together. Whole-study findings and limits: Among the donors, most were white British and more were female, and clonal diversity was possibly underestimated. Seropositive AZD1222 recipients at baseline numbered only 6 or 7.

The source was peripheral blood, collected on day 0 of AZD1222 vaccination. The TCR was taken from an adult in good health.

CDR3 protein: CASMVGGGYTF. CDR3 bases: TGTGCCAGCATGGTTGGGGGAGGCTACACCTTC. V and J are TRBV12-3 or TRBV12-4 and TRBJ1-2; a possible D gene is TRBD1 (5 bases). The CDR3 totals 11 residues. The V end lost 7 bases, the J end lost 8 bases, and 11 bases lay between the germline ends.